This T cell receptor beta chain stems from a study of cytomegalovirus exposure and HLA in healthy donors. This clone was seen more than once but under ten times. The antigen is not known. The PCR was carried out with 60 Vbeta primers and 13 Jbeta primers. Clones were sequenced by immunoSEQ multiplex PCR, and TCRdb holds only the in-frame ones, with some missing. The data contain 130,000 to 150,000 clones, 78% of them singletons. The study's findings and limits: Among CMV-associated TCR beta chains, most appeared HLA-restricted in a later analysis. In a later analysis, common viral pathogens appeared linked to several of the most significant clusters.

Participants comprised healthy donors of bone marrow. The sample was PBMCs. The TCR originated in a male donor in good health and CMV-seronegative.

CDR3 region: CASSLAGTGSTDTQYF. The DNA of the CDR3 is TGTGCCAGCAGCTTGGCCGGGACAGGGAGCACAGATACGCAGTATTTT. The genes are TRBV7-3 and TRBJ2-3; 9 nucleotides align to TRBD1. J was trimmed by 0 bases and V by 3 bases; bases with no gene match: 4. This CDR3 has 16 amino acids. The germline V gene encodes CDR1 SGHTA and CDR2 FQGTGA.